This TCR beta chain was profiled in a study of breast tumors, draining lymph nodes, adjacent tissues. On this clonotype: Its antigen is undetermined. The junction departs from the called germline gene at one end, perhaps through a read error.

Study conclusions and caveats: Data fit most tumor T cells coming from lymph node, expanding in tumor. The lymph node origin of tumor T cells was framed as consistent with a hypothesis, not demonstrated. Luminal-like breast cancer showed significantly higher tumor–nontumor repertoire similarity than basal-like.

CDR1 and CDR2 (germline): SGHNT, YYREEE (reference sequence). The CDR3 extends over 13 amino acids. TCRdb called the multiplex PCR reads again in MiXCR, with one record for every CDR3 protein. The sample carries over 130,000 distinct CDR3 sequences, approximately 30% recorded once. The lymph nodes were axillary draining lymph nodes from breast cancer patients. The receptor was derived from a female donor with breast cancer. Some clones in this sample may be carry-over from other donors' samples. The V and J genes are TRBV5-4 and TRBJ2-7; possibly TRBD2 for D (6 bases). Sequencing was carried out using axillary lymph node tissue. DNA for the CDR3: TGTGCCAGCAGCTTGGATGCGGCGCGGGAAGCTTTCTTC. Translating gives CASSLDAAREAFF.